This TCR beta chain was documented in a study of shared clonotypes between healthy human individuals. Study observations and caveats: Represented diversity, genetic and exposure-history alike, was limited by few donors.

Regarding this clone: Antigen specificity is unknown.

It was CD45RO-negative cells, positively selected for CCR7, that made up naive CD8 cells, with terminally differentiated effector memory CD45RA+ cells excluded. Per the germline V gene, CDR1 is MRHNA and CDR2 is SNTAGT. Trimming stripped 4 bases from V and 4 bases from J, with 5 bases between. The CDR3 length is 11 residues. Per the original methods: Sequence data from immunoSEQ were junction-only and lacked quality scores; consequently, filtering differed. Assay used: immunoSEQ multiplex PCR; TCRdb lists only in-frame clones, some missing. V and J calls and clone size are copied from that table; D and trimming were computed from the DNA. The sample records roughly 590,000 clones, 95% to 96% being singletons.

The clonotype was recovered from a woman aged 25-40 years in good health. Sequenced sample: naive CD8+ T cells sorted from blood. This sequence joins TRBV6-4 and TRBJ2-7; no clear D. The CDR3 nucleotides read TGTGCCAGCAGTGTAAAATACGAGCAGTACTTC. It encodes CASSVKYEQYF.